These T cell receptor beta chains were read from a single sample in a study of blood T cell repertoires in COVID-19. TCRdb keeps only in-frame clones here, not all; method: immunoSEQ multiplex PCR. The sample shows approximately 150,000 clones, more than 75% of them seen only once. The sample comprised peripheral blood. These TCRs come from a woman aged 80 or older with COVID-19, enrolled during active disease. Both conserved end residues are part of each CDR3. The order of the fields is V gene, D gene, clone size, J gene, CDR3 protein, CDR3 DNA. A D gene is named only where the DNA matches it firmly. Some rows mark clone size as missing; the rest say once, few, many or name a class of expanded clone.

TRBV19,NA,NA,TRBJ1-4,CASSRLSSTATNEKLFF,TGTGCCAGTAGTCGGCTGAGTTCGACTGCAACTAATGAAAAACTGTTTTTT
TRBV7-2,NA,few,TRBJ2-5,CASSGTSFQETQYF,TGTGCCAGCAGCGGTACTAGCTTTCAAGAGACCCAGTACTTC
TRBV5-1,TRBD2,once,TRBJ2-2,CASSLAVLGQGGDTGELFF,TGCGCCAGCAGCTTGGCGGTATTGGGTCAGGGAGGGGACACCGGGGAGCTGTTTTTT
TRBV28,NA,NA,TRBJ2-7,CATEDSRGQYF,TGTGCCACCGAGGACTCTCGGGGGCAGTACTTC
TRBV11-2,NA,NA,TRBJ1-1,CASSPLPRPNTEAFF,TGTGCCAGCAGCCCCCTGCCGCGGCCCAACACTGAAGCTTTCTTT
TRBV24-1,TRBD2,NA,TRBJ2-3,CATSDPSGRARDTQYF,TGTGCCACCAGTGACCCTAGCGGGAGGGCCAGAGATACGCAGTATTTT
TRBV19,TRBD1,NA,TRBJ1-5,CASSHDRGHNQPQHF,TGTGCCAGTAGCCACGACAGGGGGCACAATCAGCCCCAGCATTTT
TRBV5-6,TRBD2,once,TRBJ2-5,CASSPQAGGGETQYF,TGTGCCAGCAGCCCACAAGCGGGAGGGGGAGAGACCCAGTACTTC
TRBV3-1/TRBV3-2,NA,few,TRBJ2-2,CASSFGLANTGELFF,TGTGCCAGCAGCTTTGGCCTGGCGAACACCGGGGAGCTGTTTTTT
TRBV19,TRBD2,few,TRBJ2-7,CASSSNGRDSSSYEQYF,TGTGCCAGTAGTTCAAACGGGAGGGATTCCTCCTCCTACGAGCAGTACTTC
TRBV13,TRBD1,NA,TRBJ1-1,CASSLVGQGNTEAFF,TGTGCCAGCAGCTTAGTGGGACAGGGAAACACTGAAGCTTTCTTT
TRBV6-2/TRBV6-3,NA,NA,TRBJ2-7,CASSYSQGVQYF,TGTGCCAGCAGTTACTCCCAGGGTGTGCAGTACTTC
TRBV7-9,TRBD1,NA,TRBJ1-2,CASSWTGDGYTF,TGTGCCAGCAGCTGGACAGGGGATGGCTACACCTTC
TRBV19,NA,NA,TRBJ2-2,CASRLAGHNTGELFF,TGTGCCAGCAGGCTGGCAGGGCATAACACCGGGGAGCTGTTTTTT
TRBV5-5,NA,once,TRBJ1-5,CASSPGTTSNQPQHF,TGTGCCAGCAGCCCGGGGACAACTAGCAATCAGCCCCAGCATTTT
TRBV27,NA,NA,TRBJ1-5,CASSLHTGSNQPQHF,TGTGCCAGCAGTTTACACACAGGGAGCAATCAGCCCCAGCATTTT
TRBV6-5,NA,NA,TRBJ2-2,CASSQQLNTGELFF,TGTGCCAGCAGTCAACAGTTGAACACCGGGGAGCTGTTTTTT
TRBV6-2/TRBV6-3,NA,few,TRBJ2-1,CASSSAEIYNEQFF,TGTGCCAGCAGTTCGGCGGAAATTTACAATGAGCAGTTCTTC
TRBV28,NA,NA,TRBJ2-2,CASFREPGELFF,TGTGCCAGTTTTAGGGAGCCGGGGGAGCTGTTTTTT
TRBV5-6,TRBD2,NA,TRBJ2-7,CASSLLAGRNEQYF,TGTGCCAGCAGCCTACTAGCGGGAAGGAACGAGCAGTACTTC
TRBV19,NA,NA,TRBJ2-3,CASRSSSGWQAQYF,TGTGCCAGTAGATCGAGTTCAGGGTGGCAAGCGCAGTATTTT
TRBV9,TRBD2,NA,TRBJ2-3,CASSVALAGTDTQYF,TGTGCCAGCAGCGTAGCACTAGCGGGGACAGATACGCAGTATTTT
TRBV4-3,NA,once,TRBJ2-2,CASSPGLNTGELFF,TGCGCCAGCAGCCCAGGGCTGAACACCGGGGAGCTGTTTTTT
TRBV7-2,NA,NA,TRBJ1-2,CASSLTQATGNGYTF,TGTGCCAGCAGCTTAACCCAGGCCACGGGGAATGGCTACACCTTC
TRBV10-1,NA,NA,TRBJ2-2,CASSESRLVIGTGELFF,TGCGCCAGCAGTGAGTCCCGACTAGTTATCGGCACCGGGGAGCTGTTTTTT
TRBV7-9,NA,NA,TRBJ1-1,CASSIDAVNTEAFF,TGTGCCAGCAGCATAGATGCGGTGAACACTGAAGCTTTCTTT
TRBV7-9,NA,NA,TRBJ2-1,CASSSVYNEQFF,TGTGCCAGCAGCTCAGTTTACAATGAGCAGTTCTTC
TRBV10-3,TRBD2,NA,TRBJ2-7,CAISDHPGTSVSEQYF,TGTGCCATCAGTGACCACCCCGGGACTAGCGTTTCCGAGCAGTACTTC
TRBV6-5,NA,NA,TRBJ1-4,CASSFSFTTNEKLFF,TGTGCCAGCAGCTTTTCTTTTACAACTAATGAAAAACTGTTTTTT
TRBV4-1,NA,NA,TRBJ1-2,CASSQEGSYGYTF,TGCGCCAGCAGCCAAGAAGGGAGCTATGGCTACACCTTC
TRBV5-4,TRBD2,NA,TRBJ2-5,CASSPGLAGGPEETQYF,TGTGCCAGCAGCCCGGGACTAGCGGGAGGGCCGGAAGAGACCCAGTACTTC